This entry lists 23 T cell receptor beta chains sequenced from one sample in a study of identical twins. TCRdb re-analysed the 5' RACE reads in MiXCR, keeping a single row per CDR3 protein. The sample yields just under 650,000 distinct CDR3 sequences, just over 7% seen once. These data were likewise used in another study, on yellow fever vaccine responses in identical twins.

Material for sequencing was PBMCs. The receptors come from a woman between 18 and 29 years old in good health.

This clonotype was found many times. The chain employs TRBV4-1 and TRBJ2-3; 8 positions match TRBD1. Germline lookup yields CDR1 MGHRA and CDR2 YSYEKL. V trimming: 0 bases; J trimming: 0 bases; junction bases outside the gene matches: 8. CDR3 length: 18 residues. This CDR3 is CASSQEWTGIRSTDTQYF. The CDR3 nucleotides are TGCGCCAGCAGCCAAGAGTGGACAGGGATCCGTAGCACAGATACGCAGTATTTT.

This chain connects TRBV7-6 to TRBJ2-7; 12 bases align to TRBD2. CDR3 size: 16 residues. The trim removed 4 bases at V and 7 bases at J, leaving 11 bases unmatched. The germline V gene encodes CDR1 SGHVS and CDR2 FNYEAQ. The CDR3 region has the DNA TGTGCCAGCAGCTCAGAACTAGCGGGAGGAGGTTTTGAGCAGTACTTC. Translated, it gives CASSSELAGGGFEQYF.

This clonotype came up a few times. The J gene is TRBJ2-1, the V gene TRBV7-9; no definite D call. The V end was cut by 1 base, the J end by 5 bases, with 12 bases between. This CDR3 has 15 amino acids. Germline V gene sequence: CDR1 SEHNR, CDR2 FQNEAQ (reference sequence). CDR3 bases: TGTGCCAGCAGCTTAGAGGTCCTATTTAACAATGAGCAGTTCTTC. This translates into CASSLEVLFNNEQFF. Filled out from reference TRBV7-9 and TRBJ2-1, the complete variable domain reads DTGVSQNPRHKITKRGQNVTFRCDPISEHNRLYWYRQTLGQGPEFLTYFQNEAQLEKSRLLSDRFSAERPKGSFSTLEIQRTEQGDSAMYLCASSLEVLFNNEQFFGPGTRLTVL.

The CDR3 reads CASSLSKPRDEQFF. The CDR3 nucleotides read TGCGCCAGCAGCTTGTCCAAGCCCCGCGATGAGCAGTTCTTC. The chain recombines TRBV5-1 with TRBJ2-1; D is unresolved. The germline V and J ends were trimmed by 1 base and 8 bases, with 13 bases remaining between them. Germline V lookup: CDR1 SGHRS, CDR2 YFSETQ. The CDR3 is 14 amino acids. Complete variable domain (other parts from reference TRBV5-1 and TRBJ2-1): KAGVTQTPRYLIKTRGQQVTLSCSPISGHRSVSWYQQTPGQGLQFLFEYFSETQRNKGNFPGRFSGRQFSNSRSEMNVSTLELGDSALYLCASSLSKPRDEQFFGPGTRLTVL.

This clonotype was counted many times. V usage is TRBV12-3 or TRBV12-4 and J usage is TRBJ1-2; D possibly corresponds to TRBD1 (5 bases). The CDR3 has 13 residues. Trimming took 5 bases from V and 2 from J, leaving 9 bases between them. In DNA form, the CDR3 reads TGTGCCAGCAGTGTGGGGGTAAACTATGGCTACACCTTC. This translates into CASSVGVNYGYTF.

At least ten counts were recorded for this clonotype. The chain combines TRBV20-1 with TRBJ1-1; D not certain. Germline assignment: CDR1 DFQATT and CDR2 SNEGSKA (reference sequence). The CDR3 is 14 residues long. The V and J ends lost 0 bases and 4 bases respectively, with 12 bases between them. CDR3 in amino acids: CSARDRREGTEAFF. The CDR3 coding sequence is TGCAGTGCTAGAGATCGCCGGGAAGGCACTGAAGCTTTCTTT.

This clonotype was seen repeatedly, ten times or more. The chain joins TRBV20-1 to TRBJ2-1, with D hard to call. The CDR3 loop spans 11 amino acids. The V end was cut by 4 bases, the J end by 6 bases, with 7 bases between. Germline V gene data show CDR1 as DFQATT and CDR2 as SNEGSKA (reference sequence). In nucleotides, the CDR3 is TGCAGTGCTAAGTGGGGCAATGAGCAGTTCTTC. Amino acids: CSAKWGNEQFF.

J is TRBJ2-2 and V is TRBV28; D is possibly TRBD1 (7 bases). The length of the CDR3 is 17 residues. The germline V gene encodes CDR1 MDHEN and CDR2 SYDVKM. Trimming removed 2 bases at V and 5 bases at J, with 18 bases between. DNA of the CDR3: TGTGCCAGCAGTTTAGCGGCAGGGGGAGGCAGGACCGGGGAGCTGTTTTTT. Amino acid sequence: CASSLAAGGGRTGELFF.

The CDR3 DNA reads TGCAGTGCTAGAGATAGGGGACTAGCCAATGAGCAGTTCTTC. Translation: CSARDRGLANEQFF. The V and J genes are TRBV20-1 and TRBJ2-1; 9 bases align to TRBD2. V shed 0 bases, J shed 6 bases, and the junction held 3 bases outside the gene matches. The CDR3 totals 14 residues. CDR1 and CDR2 from the germline V gene are DFQATT and SNEGSKA (reference sequence).

This clonotype was seen only a few times. V gene TRBV20-1 combines with J gene TRBJ1-5, with a possible D match to TRBD1 (5 bases). The CDR3 is 13 amino acids. CDR1 is DFQATT, CDR2 SNEGSKA, per germline (reference sequence). The V and J ends lost 7 bases and 3 bases respectively, with 13 bases between them. CDR3 coding DNA: TGCAGTGGCCTGGGACCTAACAATCAGCCCCAGCATTTT. This gives the protein CSGLGPNNQPQHF.

This clonotype was counted ten times or more. The chain links TRBV24-1 to TRBJ1-5; D remains unclear. Germline-derived CDR1 and CDR2 are KGHDR and SFDVKD. Deletions cut 2 bases from V and 3 bases from J, with 10 bases between. The CDR3 has 15 residues. DNA for the CDR3: TGTGCCACCAGTGATTCACGGCTGCCCAATCAGCCCCAGCATTTT. Translation: CATSDSRLPNQPQHF.

This clonotype showed up many times. This chain uses TRBV29-1 with TRBJ1-2; no clear D. Germline loops: CDR1 SQVTM, CDR2 ANQGSEA. Trimming shortened V by 1 base and J by 4 bases, and 4 bases separated the two germline ends. This CDR3 region has 11 residues. CDR3 DNA sequence: TGCAGCGTTGAAGGGGTCTATGGCTACACCTTC. Encoded protein: CSVEGVYGYTF.

The table lists this clonotype with a few counts. In nucleotides, the CDR3 is TGTGCCAGCAGCCAAGATCACAAGACTGGAAACACCATATATTTT. This translates into CASSQDHKTGNTIYF. V is TRBV3-1 and J is TRBJ1-3; D uncertain. The CDR3 runs 15 residues. Germline V gene data show CDR1 as LGHDT and CDR2 as YNNKEL (reference sequence). V was cut by 0 bases and J by 2 bases, with 8 bases left in between.

The chain employs TRBV15 and TRBJ2-1, with D hard to call. The CDR3 totals 14 residues. Trimming pared 4 bases from V and 3 bases from J, leaving 10 bases between. Looked up from germline, CDR1 is LNHNV and CDR2 is YYDKDF (reference sequence). The CDR3 protein is CATSNRQIYNEQFF. CDR3 nucleotide sequence: TGTGCCACCAGCAACAGACAAATCTACAATGAGCAGTTCTTC.

In this sample, this clonotype turned up many times. The rearrangement joins TRBV20-1 to TRBJ2-3; D is perhaps TRBD2 (6 bases). This CDR3 has 15 residues. Germline V gene data show CDR1 as DFQATT and CDR2 as SNEGSKA (reference sequence). V shed 6 bases and J shed 3 bases, with 19 bases lying between them. This CDR3 is CSAHTGEEGTDTQYF. In nucleotides, the CDR3 is TGCAGTGCACACACAGGCGAGGAGGGAACAGATACGCAGTATTTT.

This clonotype was counted only a few times. This chain joins TRBV7-3 and TRBJ2-1, with TRBD2 matching over 8 bases. The germline CDR1 and CDR2 sequences are SGHTA and FQGTGA. V gave up 5 bases and J gave up 5 bases; unmatched junction bases: 11. This CDR3 is built from 16 residues. The CDR3 reads CASSASGTSGNNEQFF. The CDR3 nucleotides read TGTGCCAGCAGCGCCTCCGGGACTAGTGGCAACAATGAGCAGTTCTTC.

At least ten counts were recorded for this clonotype. V is TRBV29-1 and J is TRBJ2-7; D may be TRBD1 (6 bases). This CDR3 is built from 13 residues. Trimming took off 4 bases at V and 4 bases at J, with 14 bases between the two ends. Germline CDR1 reads SQVTM; CDR2 reads ANQGSEA. The CDR3 nucleotides read TGCAGCGTTGTAAGGACAGAGGGTTACGAGCAGTACTTC. Amino acid sequence: CSVVRTEGYEQYF.

The table lists this clonotype with a few counts. This chain connects TRBV5-1 to TRBJ2-5; D is perhaps TRBD1 (5 bases). Germline CDR1 and CDR2: SGHRS and YFSETQ. V gave up 3 bases and J gave up 1 base, with 10 bases separating them. CDR3 size: 14 residues. The CDR3 nucleotides read TGCGCCAGCAGCTCCGGACATGCCCAAGAGACCCAGTACTTC. It is translated as CASSSGHAQETQYF.

In this sample, this clonotype turned up a few times. The chain is built from TRBV7-9 and TRBJ2-5, with 7 positions matching TRBD1. The CDR3 covers 14 residues. Unmatched junction bases numbered 10, after V lost 7 bases and J lost 5 bases. In germline, CDR1 is SEHNR, CDR2 FQNEAQ (reference sequence). The CDR3 DNA reads TGTGCCAGCACCTCCGGACAGGTGGAGGAGACCCAGTACTTC. Translated, it gives CASTSGQVEETQYF.

Ten or more counts support this clonotype. The chain recombines TRBV7-8 with TRBJ2-1, with no clear D. Germline loops: CDR1 SGHVS, CDR2 FQNEAQ. Trimming pared 7 bases from V and 5 bases from J, leaving 9 bases between. The CDR3 contains 12 residues. This CDR3 reads CASTDLHNEQFF. The CDR3 nucleotides read TGTGCCAGCACCGATCTACACAATGAGCAGTTCTTC.

This clonotype was seen more than once but under ten times. The rearrangement links TRBV7-9 to TRBJ2-3; D uncertain. V lost 5 bases to trimming and J lost 5 bases, with 11 bases between them. CDR3 size: 13 residues. The germline gives CDR1 SEHNR, CDR2 FQNEAQ (reference sequence). The DNA for the CDR3 is TGTGCCAGCAGCGCCCAGGCAGGAGATACGCAGTATTTT. Amino acids: CASSAQAGDTQYF.

This chain links TRBV11-2 with TRBJ1-2; the match to TRBD1 covers 8 bases. Trimming cost V 5 bases and J 6 bases; bases outside gene matches: 11. CDR1 is SGHAT, CDR2 FQNNGV, per germline. CDR3 size: 15 residues. The CDR3 coding sequence is TGTGCCAGCAGCCCCCTCCAGGGGGCGAAGGATGGCTACACCTTC. Encoded protein: CASSPLQGAKDGYTF.

The CDR3 sequence: CATSISGEKLFF. CDR3 coding DNA: TGTGCCACCAGCATTTCAGGGGAAAAACTGTTTTTT. This chain connects TRBV15 to TRBJ1-4, with D possibly being TRBD1 (5 bases). CDR1 is LNHNV and CDR2 is YYDKDF in the germline V gene (reference sequence). The ends were cut back, 4 bases at V and 8 bases at J, with 8 bases in the middle. The CDR3 sequence is 12 residues long.